This is a list of T cell receptor beta chains from one sample in a study of vaccination effects on CD4 cells after COVID-19. Here immunoSEQ multiplex PCR was the method, and the copy in TCRdb shows in-frame clones only, minus some. In the table there are around 81,000 clones, more than 60% of which are singletons. These receptors' targets are unknown. The specimen comprised CD4+ T cells from PBMCs cultured with HCoV-OC43 spike peptides, sampled after COVID-19 vaccination. These receptor sequences come from a human donor who received a COVID-19 vaccine. Each CDR3 is given with its conserved first and last residue. D genes are given only for firm matches. Not every row has a clone size; where given, it reads once, few, many or a size class.

j_call clone_size v_call d_call cdr3_aa
TRBJ2-2 . TRBV12-5 . CASGLVHFPRQNDTGELFF
TRBJ2-5 . TRBV18 TRBD2 CASSPLAGGLETQYF
TRBJ2-3 . TRBV3-1/TRBV3-2 . CASSQELNTQYF
TRBJ1-5 . TRBV12-3/TRBV12-4 . CASRGPRGQPQHF
TRBJ1-2 . TRBV18 . CASSPTQDSGGYTF
TRBJ2-3 . TRBV9 . CASSVGQGGTDTQYF
TRBJ2-1 . TRBV5-1 TRBD2 CASSLLAGSNYNEQFF
TRBJ1-1 . TRBV12-3/TRBV12-4 . CASSFMEAFF
TRBJ2-5 . TRBV24-1 TRBD1 CATSDLGQGGKTQYF
TRBJ2-5 . TRBV3-1/TRBV3-2 . CASSQEHDSGETQYF
TRBJ1-1 . TRBV6-5 . CASSRVAANTEAFF
TRBJ2-3 . TRBV24-1 . CATSDPGSTDTQYF
TRBJ1-2 . TRBV7-2 TRBD1 CASSLGRQGGDYGYTF
TRBJ2-5 . TRBV5-4 TRBD1 CASSLRGRWQETQYF
TRBJ2-3 . TRBV9 . CASSGPRGTSFTDTQYF
TRBJ1-2 . TRBV27 . CASSKGTYAGYTF
TRBJ1-2 . TRBV6-6 TRBD1 CASSPQQGAAGYTF
TRBJ1-6 . TRBV15 . CATSRDRENSPLHF
TRBJ2-1 few TRBV19 . CASSIGPGTVQFF
TRBJ1-1 . TRBV4-1 . CASSQVKVGGTEAFF
TRBJ1-1 . TRBV28 TRBD1 CASSSLTGLEAFF
TRBJ1-6 . TRBV30 . CAWSGSGLTNSPLHF
TRBJ1-6 . TRBV4-1 TRBD1 CASSQDWDSPFHF
TRBJ1-6 . TRBV6-6 TRBD1 CASKSQGAPLHF
TRBJ2-1 . TRBV28 TRBD2 CASSFGERDQFF
TRBJ2-3 . TRBV28 . CASRPTRVRTDTQYF
TRBJ1-5 . TRBV6-5 TRBD1 CASSRDRVNQPQHF
TRBJ1-4 . TRBV5-8 . CASSLGGREKLFF
TRBJ1-2 . TRBV2 TRBD1 CASSGTGEGGYTF
TRBJ1-2 . TRBV15 . CATSRDRDRGGYTF
TRBJ2-3 . TRBV7-3 . CASSPSMVRTDTQYF
TRBJ1-6 . TRBV5-4 . CASNPGYSSYNSPLHF
TRBJ2-5 . TRBV7-9 TRBD2 CASSPGGGAETQYF
TRBJ1-5 . TRBV19 TRBD1 CASSSPGQGSQPQHF
TRBJ2-4 . TRBV4-2 . CASSQQAGLAKNIQYF
TRBJ2-6 . TRBV5-1 . CASSLAGSGANVLTF
TRBJ2-5 . TRBV24-1 . CATGQMAQETQYF
TRBJ1-4 . TRBV6-5 . CASSYRGAPDEKLFF
TRBJ2-1 . TRBV2 TRBD1 CASRDRVSQNEQFF
TRBJ1-1 . TRBV5-1 . CASSLNFRVGNTEAFF
TRBJ1-3 . TRBV7-2 . CASSPQDLSGNTIYF
TRBJ1-5 few TRBV2 TRBD1 CASTVQGAGQPQHF